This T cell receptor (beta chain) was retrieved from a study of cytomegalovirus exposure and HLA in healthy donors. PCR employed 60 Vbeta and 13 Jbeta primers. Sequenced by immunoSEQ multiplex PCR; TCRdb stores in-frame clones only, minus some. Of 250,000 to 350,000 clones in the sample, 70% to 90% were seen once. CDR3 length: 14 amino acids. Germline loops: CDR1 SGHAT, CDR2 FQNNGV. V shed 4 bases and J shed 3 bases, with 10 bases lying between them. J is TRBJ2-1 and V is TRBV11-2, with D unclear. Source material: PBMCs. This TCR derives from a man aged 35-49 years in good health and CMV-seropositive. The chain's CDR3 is CASSSPGFYNEQFF. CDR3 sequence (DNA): TGTGCCAGCAGCTCCCCCGGGTTCTACAATGAGCAGTTCTTC.